These 13 T cell receptor beta chains came from one sample sequenced in a study of blood T cell repertoires in COVID-19. The data were produced by immunoSEQ multiplex PCR, yet TCRdb's version contains in-frame clones alone and is incomplete. This sample has tens of thousands of clones, with around 84% found just once. The sequencing input was peripheral blood. The receptors come from a man between 50 and 59 years old with acute or convalescent COVID-19.

V is TRBV7-2 and J is TRBJ2-5, with 8 bases that match TRBD1. The CDR3 length is 16 residues. The V and J ends lost 5 bases and 4 bases, in that order; junction bases with no gene match: 12. Germline CDR1 is SGHTA and CDR2 is FQGNSA. This CDR3 is CASSTPGQVGRETQYF. The CDR3 nucleotides read TGTGCCAGCAGCACGCCGGGACAGGTGGGACGAGAGACCCAGTACTTC.

In its sample, this clone was seen a few times. The rearrangement links TRBV4-1 to TRBJ2-1; 7 bases match TRBD1. Germline V gene sequence: CDR1 MGHRA, CDR2 YSYEKL. Germline trimming cut 4 bases from V and 0 bases from J; bases unmatched to any gene: 6. This CDR3 contains 16 residues. The CDR3 here is CASSPRQGSSYNEQFF. CDR3 DNA sequence: TGCGCCAGCAGCCCCCGACAGGGTAGCTCCTACAATGAGCAGTTCTTC.

This chain joins TRBV27 and TRBJ1-2; the match to TRBD1 covers 7 bases. Per the germline V gene, CDR1 is MNHEY and CDR2 is SMNVEV (reference sequence). CDR3 size: 11 residues. With V trimmed by 4 bases and J by 8 bases, 1 base remained unmatched. In DNA, the CDR3 is TGTGCCAGCAGTTCGACAGGGGGCTACACCTTC. As protein: CASSSTGGYTF.

The CDR3 DNA follows: TGTGCCAGCAGTTACTCGACAGGGGGAGGGCCGGGGGTCCTTGATACGCAGTATTTT. This gives the protein CASSYSTGGGPGVLDTQYF. V gene TRBV6-2 or TRBV6-3 combines with J gene TRBJ2-3, with 9 bases matching TRBD1. Germline V gives CDR1 MNHEY, CDR2 SVGEGT. There are 19 residues in the CDR3. The V gene end was trimmed by 0 bases and the J gene end by 6 bases; junction bases not matched to a gene: 16.

J is TRBJ1-2 and V is TRBV10-3; TRBD1 is a possible D gene (5 bases). Between the trimmed V and J ends, which lost 0 bases and 7 bases, there was a span of 18 bases. CDR1 ENHRY and CDR2 SYGVKD come from the germline V gene. The CDR3 is made up of 16 amino acids. CDR3 loop: CAISESMTEAIFGYTF. The CDR3 coding sequence is TGTGCCATCAGTGAGTCGATGACAGAGGCTATTTTTGGCTACACCTTC.

The rearrangement links TRBV6-2 or TRBV6-3 to TRBJ1-5; 9 bases are shared with TRBD1. Germline CDR1 is MNHEY and CDR2 is SVGEGT. V trimming: 6 bases; J trimming: 3 bases; junction bases outside the gene matches: 9. The CDR3 sequence is 16 residues long. CDR3 nucleotides: TGTGCCAGCAGCCTTAAAGGACAGGGGAACAATCAGCCCCAGCATTTT. Protein: CASSLKGQGNNQPQHF.

The chain couples TRBV5-4 to TRBJ2-3; 7 bases map to TRBD2. J was trimmed by 0 bases and V by 6 bases; bases with no gene match: 10. CDR1 is SGHNT and CDR2 is YYREEE in the germline V gene (reference sequence). The CDR3 covers 16 residues. In nucleotides, the CDR3 is TGTGCCAGCACCGCCGGGAGGCGGTCTAGCACAGATACGCAGTATTTT. Its protein is CASTAGRRSSTDTQYF.

Here the CDR3 DNA reads TGCGCCAGCAGCCAAGACGTTACCTACGAGCAGTACTTC. It translates to CASSQDVTYEQYF. The rearrangement links TRBV4-3 to TRBJ2-7; D gene uncertain. CDR3 size: 13 residues. Germline loops: CDR1 LGHNA, CDR2 YSLEER. V dropped 0 bases and J dropped 2 bases, with 5 bases sitting between them.

The chain joins TRBV19 to TRBJ2-1, with TRBD1 as a possible D gene (5 bases). Trimming cost V 0 bases and J 10 bases, with 10 bases left between them. Germline values: CDR1 LNHDA, CDR2 SQIVND (reference sequence). The CDR3 is 13 amino acids. The CDR3 DNA follows: TGTGCCAGTAGTATAGACAGGGTTAAAGAGCAGTTCTTC. Its translation: CASSIDRVKEQFF.

The rearrangement joins TRBV9 to TRBJ2-1, with D possibly being TRBD1 (5 bases). The germline V gene encodes CDR1 SGDLS and CDR2 YYNGEE. V dropped 0 bases and J dropped 10 bases, with 11 bases sitting between them. The CDR3 has 13 residues. CDR3 DNA sequence: TGTGCCAGCAGCGTAGTTACGGCAGGGGAGCAGTTCTTC. Encoded protein: CASSVVTAGEQFF.

This chain joins TRBV18 and TRBJ1-2; D unresolved. This CDR3 has 18 residues. V dropped 0 bases and J dropped 4 bases, with 21 bases sitting between them. Germline V gene lookup returns CDR1 KGHSH and CDR2 LQKENI. CDR3 residues: CASSPPFSGLGTVYGYTF. DNA for the CDR3: TGTGCCAGCTCACCACCGTTTTCTGGCCTGGGCACGGTCTATGGCTACACCTTC.

The chain links TRBV19 to TRBJ2-2; D remains unclear. The CDR3 contains 15 residues. From germline, CDR1 is LNHDA and CDR2 SQIVND (reference sequence). Trimming took off 6 bases at V and 4 bases at J, with 15 bases between the two ends. The CDR3 DNA reads TGTGCCAGTAGCACAACGCGGCTAGGCACCGGGGAGCTGTTTTTT. It specifies CASSTTRLGTGELFF.

V usage is TRBV27 and J usage is TRBJ2-1; 8 bases fit TRBD2. After removal of 6 bases from V and 7 bases from J, the junction contained 11 bases not matched to a gene. The CDR3 covers 15 residues. Germline CDR1 and CDR2: MNHEY and SMNVEV (reference sequence). The CDR3 protein is CASSLTGGVVNEQFF. CDR3 coding DNA: TGTGCCAGCAGCTTAACGGGGGGGGTGGTAAATGAGCAGTTCTTC.